This TCR beta chain came from a study of type 1 regulatory T cells. Study-level background: This in vitro CD4 product, T-allo10, is enriched for Tr1 cells and alloantigen-specific. General study points: Compared with non-type 1 regulatory T cells, type 1 regulatory T cells showed a more restricted TCR repertoire.

Concerning this clonotype itself: Antigen unknown.

TCRdb re-analysed the reads in MiXCR, keeping a single row per CDR3 protein. The table lists about 62,000 distinct CDR3 sequences, around 62% of them singletons. Deletions cut 3 bases from V and 2 bases from J, with 15 bases between. Germline V CDR1 and CDR2: SGHDT, YYEEEE. CDR3 length equals 15 residues. The sequence was collected from a human donor in good health. The chain uses TRBV5-6 and TRBJ2-7; TRBD1 is a possible D gene (6 bases). Sample: cultured non-Tr1 T cells, either the whole culture or a sorted T cell fraction (not recorded which). The CDR3 spells CASSWGRAGAYEQYF. The DNA of the CDR3 is TGTGCCAGCAGCTGGGGCCGCGCAGGGGCCTACGAGCAGTACTTC.